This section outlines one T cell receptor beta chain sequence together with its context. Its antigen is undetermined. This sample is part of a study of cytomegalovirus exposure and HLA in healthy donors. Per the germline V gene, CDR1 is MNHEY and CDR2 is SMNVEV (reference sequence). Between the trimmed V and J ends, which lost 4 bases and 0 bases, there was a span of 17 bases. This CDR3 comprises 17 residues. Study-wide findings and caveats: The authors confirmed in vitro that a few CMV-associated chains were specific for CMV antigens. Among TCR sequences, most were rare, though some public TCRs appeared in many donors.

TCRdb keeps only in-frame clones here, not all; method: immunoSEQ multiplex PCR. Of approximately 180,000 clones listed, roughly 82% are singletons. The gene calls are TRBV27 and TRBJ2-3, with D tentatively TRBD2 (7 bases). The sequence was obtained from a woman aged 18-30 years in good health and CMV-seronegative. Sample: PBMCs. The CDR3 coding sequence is TGTGCCAGCAGTTGGGGGGGCGTTGGGACTAGCACAGATACGCAGTATTTT. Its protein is CASSWGGVGTSTDTQYF.